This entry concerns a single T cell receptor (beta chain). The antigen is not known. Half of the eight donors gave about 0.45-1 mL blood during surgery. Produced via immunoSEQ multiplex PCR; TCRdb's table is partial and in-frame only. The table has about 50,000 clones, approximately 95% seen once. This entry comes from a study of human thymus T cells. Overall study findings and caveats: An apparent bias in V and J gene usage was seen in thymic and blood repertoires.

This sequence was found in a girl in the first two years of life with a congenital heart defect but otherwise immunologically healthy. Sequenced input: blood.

The CDR3: CAVLVLSSYNEQFF. The CDR3 DNA is TGTGCCGTGCTCGTGCTAAGCTCCTACAATGAGCAGTTCTTC. The chain combines TRBV21-1 with TRBJ2-1; TRBD2, the table's D call, lacks a check against the DNA. TRBV21-1 has pseudogene status. CDR3 length equals 14 residues.